This TCR beta chain was recorded in a study of blood T cell repertoires in COVID-19. Overall study context: The samples span acute and convalescent COVID-19 from the United States, Italy and Spain. PBMCs, B-cell-depleted T cells, or T cells were the source of the cDNA or gDNA that made up the material.

This CDR3 region has 14 residues. Germline V lookup: CDR1 DFQATT, CDR2 SNEGSKA (reference sequence). V lost 3 bases to trimming and J lost 4 bases, with 13 bases between them. Authors' methods: Amplification from reference gene primers served as the basis for estimated nucleated cell counts. The data were produced by immunoSEQ multiplex PCR, yet TCRdb's version contains in-frame clones alone and is incomplete. V, J and clone size were drawn from that table, and D and trimming were deduced from the DNA. The table records roughly 170,000 clones, approximately 86% of them present only once. The table lists this clone with a few counts.

V gene TRBV20-1 combines with J gene TRBJ1-5; tentative D call: TRBD1 (6 bases). This clonotype was sampled from a man aged 40-49 years with active or convalescent COVID-19. The specimen sequenced was peripheral blood. For the CDR3, the DNA is TGCAGTGCTAGTGAGGTACAGGGAAATCAGCCCCAGCATTTT. As protein: CSASEVQGNQPQHF.